Presented here are 17 T cell receptor beta chains from one specimen sequenced in a study of blood T cells in healthy people across ages. For the second PCR, which ran for about 7 to 11 cycles, a sample-barcoded 5' primer and a J-beta primer mix were used. TCRdb processed the 5' RACE reads anew with MiXCR; each CDR3 protein has one entry. The sample consists of under 850,000 distinct CDR3 sequences, 30% to 45% of them appearing once. Specimen: blood. These receptors were collected from a man aged 18 to 30 in good health.

The rearrangement uses TRBV27 and TRBJ2-2, with D perhaps TRBD2 (6 bases). Trimming stripped 8 bases from V and 4 bases from J, with 17 bases between. CDR1 and CDR2 from the germline V gene are MNHEY and SMNVEV (reference sequence). The CDR3 is 15 residues long. The CDR3 DNA sequence: TGTGCCAGCCATCGGGCTAGCGCGAGCACCGGGGAGCTGTTTTTT. Translated: CASHRASASTGELFF.

The chain carries TRBV7-2 and TRBJ1-2; D is undetermined. Trimming pared 6 bases from V and 2 bases from J, leaving 7 bases between. The CDR3 spans 12 residues. Germline V gene lookup returns CDR1 SGHTA and CDR2 FQGNSA. CDR3 nucleotides: TGTGCCAGCAGTGGGATGAACTATGGCTACACCTTC. Encoded protein: CASSGMNYGYTF.

V and J are TRBV3-1 and TRBJ1-1; 8 bases align to TRBD1. J lost 0 bases, V lost 10 bases, and 1 base had no gene match. This CDR3 contains 12 residues. Germline lookup yields CDR1 LGHDT and CDR2 YNNKEL (reference sequence). The CDR3 region has the DNA TGTGCCATACAGGGGGTGAACACTGAAGCTTTCTTT. This sequence encodes CAIQGVNTEAFF. The whole variable domain, filled in from reference TRBV3-1 and TRBJ1-1, reads DTAVSQTPKYLVTQMGNDKSIKCEQNLGHDTMYWYKQDSKKFLKIMFSYNNKELIINETVPNRFSPKSPDKAHLNLHINSLELGDSAVYFCAIQGVNTEAFFGQGTRLTVV.

In this sample, this clonotype turned up a few times. V usage is TRBV4-3 and J usage is TRBJ2-5; the D gene is possibly TRBD1 (5 bases). The CDR3 runs to 13 residues. Germline V lookup: CDR1 LGHNA, CDR2 YSLEER. Trimming removed 0 bases from V and 11 bases from J, with 13 bases in between. CDR3 bases: TGCGCCAGCAGCCAAGAAGGGGTGGCTGAGCAGTACTTC. It is translated as CASSQEGVAEQYF.

This sequence joins TRBV5-1 and TRBJ1-4; D is ambiguous. Per the germline V gene, CDR1 is SGHRS and CDR2 is YFSETQ. The CDR3 spans 14 residues. V lost 4 bases and J lost 4, with 11 bases in between. CDR3 residues: CASSQTGSNEKLFF. CDR3 bases: TGCGCCAGCAGCCAAACGGGGAGTAATGAAAAACTGTTTTTT. The full variable domain, its missing parts supplied by reference TRBV5-1 and TRBJ1-4, is KAGVTQTPRYLIKTRGQQVTLSCSPISGHRSVSWYQQTPGQGLQFLFEYFSETQRNKGNFPGRFSGRQFSNSRSEMNVSTLELGDSALYLCASSQTGSNEKLFFGSGTQLSVL.

CDR3 in amino acids: CASSLASRGSYEQYF. The CDR3 DNA is TGTGCCAGCAGCCTGGCAAGTCGGGGCTCCTACGAGCAGTACTTC. The chain combines TRBV7-2 with TRBJ2-7; the D gene is possibly TRBD2 (5 bases). V was cut by 5 bases and J by 0 bases, with 14 bases left in between. This CDR3 is 15 amino acids long. From germline, CDR1 is SGHTA and CDR2 FQGNSA.

V is TRBV5-1 and J is TRBJ2-1; the match to TRBD2 covers 7 bases. The J call may be mistaken, given a closer DNA end match to TRBJ2-7. From germline, CDR1 is SGHRS and CDR2 YFSETQ. The CDR3 sequence is 16 residues long. CDR3 coding DNA: TGCGCCAGCAGAGTAAGGCCCGGGGGGACCTACAATGAGCAGTACTTC. As protein: CASRVRPGGTYNEQYF.

This clonotype came up a few times. The V and J genes are TRBV7-2 and TRBJ1-2, with 7 bases that match TRBD1. The CDR3 length is 13 residues. Trimming removed 10 bases from V and 2 bases from J; junction bases left unmatched: 7. Per germline, CDR1 SGHTA and CDR2 FQGNSA. CDR3 in amino acids: CATTQGYNYGYTF. Here the CDR3 DNA reads TGTGCCACCACACAGGGGTACAACTATGGCTACACCTTC.

In this sample, this clonotype turned up a few times. Germline and junction disagree at one end, which may indicate a read error. The V and J genes are TRBV12-3 or TRBV12-4 and TRBJ2-1, with 10 bases lining up with TRBD2. This CDR3 is 17 amino acids long. CDR3 DNA sequence: TGTGCCAGCAGTTTATCCCCGGGACTAGCGTCGCTCAATGGGCAGTTCTTC. Its translation is CASSLSPGLASLNGQFF.

The rearrangement uses TRBV7-8 and TRBJ2-3, with TRBD2 as a possible D gene (5 bases). CDR1 is SGHVS and CDR2 is FQNEAQ in the germline V gene. The CDR3 is 16 amino acids. The V end lost 2 bases, the J end lost 0 bases, and 12 bases lay between the germline ends. The CDR3 here is CASSLMPGDSTDTQYF. Here the CDR3 DNA reads TGTGCCAGCAGCTTAATGCCCGGGGATAGCACAGATACGCAGTATTTT.

The chain is built from TRBV6-2 or TRBV6-3 and TRBJ2-1; TRBD2 agrees at 14 bases. J lost 0 bases, V lost 7 bases, and 5 bases had no gene match. CDR1 MNHEY and CDR2 SVGEGT come from the germline V gene. This CDR3 has 17 residues. CDR3 DNA: TGTGCCAGCACGGGGACTAGCGGGGGCCGCTCCTACAATGAGCAGTTCTTC. Protein: CASTGTSGGRSYNEQFF.

CDR3 residues: CASSLWAADTQYF. CDR3 nucleotide sequence: TGCGCCAGCAGCTTGTGGGCAGCAGATACGCAGTATTTT. The chain combines TRBV5-1 with TRBJ2-3, with D unresolved. Trimming left V 1 base short and J 4 bases short, with 7 bases between. CDR1 and CDR2 (germline): SGHRS, YFSETQ. This CDR3 is 13 amino acids long.

The chain carries TRBV4-1 and TRBJ2-3; 10 bases are a match to TRBD2. Trimming removed 2 bases from V and 0 bases from J; junction bases left unmatched: 5. The CDR3 consists of 17 residues. The germline V gene encodes CDR1 MGHRA and CDR2 YSYEKL. CDR3 residues: CASSQTQRGGSTDTQYF. CDR3 bases: TGCGCCAGCAGCCAAACGCAGCGGGGGGGAAGCACAGATACGCAGTATTTT.

This clonotype showed up just a few times. The CDR3 DNA reads as TGCAGTGCTAGACCCCTTAGGGGGGGCACAGATACGCAGTATTTT. Translating gives CSARPLRGGTDTQYF. V gene TRBV20-1 combines with J gene TRBJ2-3; D might be TRBD1 or TRBD2, each matching 6 bases. Trimming stripped 2 bases from V and 1 base from J, with 13 bases between. The CDR3 has 15 residues. Germline CDR1 is DFQATT and CDR2 is SNEGSKA (reference sequence).

The rearrangement links TRBV30 to TRBJ1-2, with a tentative D call TRBD1 (6 bases). The CDR3 extends over 14 amino acids. CDR1 is GTSNPN, CDR2 SVGIG, per germline (reference sequence). Trimming took 2 bases from V and 4 from J, leaving 14 bases between them. The CDR3 bases are TGTGCCTGGAGTAAAAGAGGGGGTCGCTATGGCTACACCTTC. Translating it yields CAWSKRGGRYGYTF.

This clonotype was observed at least ten times. The chain joins TRBV7-9 to TRBJ2-1, with D unclear. CDR3 length equals 12 residues. CDR1 SEHNR and CDR2 FQNEAQ come from the germline V gene (reference sequence). V was shortened by 3 bases and J by 9 bases, with 9 bases between the two germline ends. The CDR3 is CASSFDNTEQFF. DNA of the CDR3: TGTGCCAGCAGCTTTGACAATACTGAGCAGTTCTTC.

This clonotype turned up a few times. V is TRBV6-2 or TRBV6-3 and J is TRBJ1-5, with 9 bases lining up with TRBD1. Germline V gene lookup returns CDR1 MNHEY and CDR2 SVGEGT. V lost 1 base, J lost 0 bases, and 10 bases stayed unmatched. This CDR3 is built from 19 residues. The CDR3 sequence is CASSYYRDRDPYSNQPQHF. CDR3 nucleotide sequence: TGTGCCAGCAGTTACTACCGGGACAGGGATCCTTATAGCAATCAGCCCCAGCATTTT.